This T cell receptor beta chain was sequenced in a study of blood T cell repertoires in COVID-19. Study-wide context: The United States, Italy and Spain supplied acute and convalescent COVID-19 samples. Sources were T cells, B-cell-depleted T cells, or PBMCs; the material itself was cDNA or gDNA.

Authors' processing steps: By means of reference gene primer amplification, nucleated cell counts were estimated. Clones were read by immunoSEQ multiplex PCR, and TCRdb kept only the in-frame ones, dropping some. Clonal size and the V and J genes are those of that table, whereas D and trimming came from the DNA. The sample contains just over 150,000 clones, approximately 80% of which appear only once. The CDR3 extends over 14 amino acids. Germline V lookup: CDR1 LGHNA, CDR2 YSLEER. V shed 2 bases and J shed 9 bases, with 14 bases lying between them. The gene calls are TRBV4-3 and TRBJ2-1; the D gene is possibly TRBD2 (6 bases). This TCR was sampled from a woman aged 80 or over with acute or convalescent COVID-19. Specimen: peripheral blood. CDR3 in DNA: TGCGCCAGCAGCCAACACACCAGGGAGGCTGAGCAGTTCTTC. Its translation: CASSQHTREAEQFF.